The 8 T cell receptor beta chains reported below all come from one sample, sequenced in a study of CD8 T cells in ankylosing spondylitis. TCRdb ran MiXCR on the 5' RACE reads and lists one entry per CDR3 protein. The sample has over 600,000 distinct CDR3 sequences; around 17% are singletons. The antigens for these receptors are not known. Study observations and caveats: The study identified a TCR beta motif of under 10 highly homologous variants that appeared characteristic of ankylosing spondylitis blood.

Input material: blood, either unsorted or a sorted T cell fraction (not recorded which). These receptors all stem from a male donor with ankylosing spondylitis.

This rearrangement joins TRBV9 to TRBJ1-3, with D tentatively TRBD1 (5 bases). Germline V gives CDR1 SGDLS, CDR2 YYNGEE. V was pared by 0 bases and J by 0 bases, with 13 bases between. This CDR3 has 17 residues. This CDR3 reads CASSVEAGWVSGNTIYF. CDR3 DNA sequence: TGTGCCAGCAGCGTAGAGGCAGGGTGGGTCTCTGGAAACACCATATATTTT.

This clonotype was detected only a few times. The chain has TRBV3-1 and TRBJ1-2, with D uncertain. V lost 1 base to trimming and J lost 8 bases, with 8 bases between them. CDR1 and CDR2 (germline): LGHDT, YNNKEL (reference sequence). CDR3 length: 12 residues. DNA of the CDR3: TGTGCCAGCAGCCAAGGACGGTTCGGCTACACCTTC. It codes for CASSQGRFGYTF.

This clonotype was counted ten times or more. This chain connects TRBV12-3 or TRBV12-4 to TRBJ2-1; D possibly corresponds to TRBD2 (5 bases). The CDR3 covers 14 residues. Trimming took off 7 bases at V and 4 bases at J, with 14 bases between the two ends. CDR3 in DNA: TGTGCCAGCATCCGTGGGAGAACGTACAATGAGCAGTTCTTC. This translates into CASIRGRTYNEQFF.

The genes are TRBV4-3 and TRBJ2-7; no definite D call. V lost 4 bases and J 5 bases, leaving 12 bases between the germline ends. The CDR3 runs 13 residues. Germline CDR1 and CDR2: LGHNA and YSLEER. CDR3: CASSLVGRHEQYF. CDR3 bases: TGCGCCAGCAGCCTGGTGGGCCGCCACGAGCAGTACTTC.

This clonotype was recorded a few times. The rearrangement links TRBV29-1 to TRBJ2-6; no definite D call. CDR1 and CDR2 from the germline V gene are SQVTM and ANQGSEA. Trimming removed 0 bases at V and 0 bases at J, with 6 bases between. This CDR3 is 15 amino acids long. CDR3 nucleotides: TGCAGCGTTGAAGATCGGGTCTCTGGGGCCAACGTCCTGACTTTC. This translates into CSVEDRVSGANVLTF. The full variable domain, rest sourced from reference TRBV29-1 and TRBJ2-6, is SAVISQKPSRDICQRGTSLTIQCQVDSQVTMMFWYRQQPGQSLTLIATANQGSEATYESGFVIDKFPISRPNLTFSTLTVSNMSPEDSSIYLCSVEDRVSGANVLTFGAGSRLTVL.

This clonotype has only a few counts. The chain carries TRBV19 and TRBJ1-6, with 9 bases that match TRBD1. V was clipped by 9 bases and J by 9 bases; unmatched bases: 9. Germline lookup yields CDR1 LNHDA and CDR2 SQIVND (reference sequence). The CDR3 contains 14 residues. CDR3 sequence (DNA): TGTGCCAGCGGAAGACAGGGGGAGAGTTCACCCCTCCACTTT. This translates into CASGRQGESSPLHF.

This clonotype occurred a few times. The V and J genes are TRBV12-3 or TRBV12-4 and TRBJ2-4, with TRBD2 identical over 9 bases. CDR3 size: 16 residues. The junction had 11 bases not matched to a gene; V was cut back by 7 bases and J by 4 bases. DNA for the CDR3: TGTGCCAGCACCCCAAGGTCTAGCGGGGTTAAAAACATTCAGTACTTC. Its protein is CASTPRSSGVKNIQYF.

J is TRBJ1-2 and V is TRBV18; 10 bases fit TRBD1. This CDR3 is built from 16 residues. Per the germline V gene, CDR1 is KGHSH and CDR2 is LQKENI. The V segment lost 0 bases and the J segment 1 base; nucleotides outside the gene matches: 2. The CDR3 sequence: CASSPPGQGGNYGYTF. In DNA, the CDR3 is TGTGCCAGCTCACCACCCGGACAGGGGGGTAACTATGGCTACACCTTC.